Sequencing of this T cell receptor (beta chain) was carried out in a study of CD8 T cells in ankylosing spondylitis (dated by TCRdb to about 2017). Some background on the complete study: To find TCR variants linked to disease, the study profiled T cell receptor beta repertoires in ankylosing spondylitis patients and healthy donors. Peripheral blood was sampled, and synovial fluid was also collected from ankylosing spondylitis patients. The full study cohort comprised some 27 ankylosing spondylitis patients and 85 to 120 healthy donors.

The investigation overall reported the following: Some motif variants had previously been reported in the synovial fluid and blood of reactive arthritis patients, which suggests shared mechanisms of disease initiation. Blood from ankylosing spondylitis patients appeared to be characterized by a TCR beta motif composed of about eight highly homologous amino acid variants. Significant enrichment of the disease-linked clones was reported in matched synovial fluid samples from ankylosing spondylitis patients. The disease-linked clones had a CD8+ phenotype and were found at relatively low frequencies in peripheral blood.

Based on the germline V gene, the CDR1 and CDR2 sequences are SGHRS and YFSETQ. The junction shows trimming of 4 bases on V and 3 bases on J, plus 13 bases between the germline ends. Spanning cysteine to phenylalanine, the CDR3 consists of 14 amino acids. The read is trimmed to its CDR3 DNA, 42 bases read in frame from base 1. About this clonotype: Its antigen remains undetermined. Base qualities are not provided; no much larger clone lies one nucleotide away.

TCRdb lists the instrument as Illumina HiSeq 2500. TCR beta libraries were prepared by quantitative 5'-RACE with molecular barcodes. For the original study's pipeline: A new computational method based on a probabilistic model of VDJ rearrangement was used to identify disease-linked TCR variants. In TCRdb, the public reads were trimmed at Q25 with fastp and aligned with MiXCR, with productive beta chains retained. Every entry covers one CDR3 protein and lists the most common genes and DNA from its rows. TCRdb, not the original authors, processed these V and J calls. In all, the sample holds about 500,000 distinct CDR3 sequences, and 10% to 15% of those were seen once. The ten largest clones capture approximately 7% of the sample.

The sample comprised blood, either unsorted or a sorted T cell fraction (not recorded which). This receptor was identified in a male donor with ankylosing spondylitis. The V and J segments used are TRBV5-1 and TRBJ1-2; 6 matching bases give a weak D call of TRBD1. The CDR3 corresponds to CASSSRTVDYGYTF. The DNA reads TGCGCCAGCAGCAGCCGGACAGTGGACTATGGCTACACCTTC.